Listed below are T cell receptor beta chains from one sample, sequenced in a study of tumor-infiltrating lymphocytes in primary liver carcinoma. TCRdb redid the calling of the multiplex PCR reads with MiXCR, one entry per CDR3 protein. The sample has about 210,000 distinct CDR3 sequences, over 80% seen once. The specimen sequenced was tumor tissue from primary liver carcinoma. These receptors all come from a man aged 40-49 years with primary liver carcinoma and hepatitis B virus infection. CDR3s include the opening cysteine and the closing phenylalanine or tryptophan. A D gene is named only where the DNA matches it firmly. Size is omitted from some rows. Given values are once, few, many or a class for expanded clones.

v_gene: TRBV12-3/TRBV12-4; j_gene: TRBJ2-2; d_gene: NA; abundance: once; CDR3nt: TGTGCCAGCAGCCTCCGTGGAGGGCGAATCACCGGAGTGCTGTTTTTT; CDR3aa: CASSLRGGRITGVLFF
v_gene: TRBV11-1; j_gene: TRBJ2-7; d_gene: NA; abundance: NA; CDR3nt: TGTGCCAGCAAACCAGACAGCTACGAGCAGAACTTC; CDR3aa: CASKPDSYEQNF
v_gene: TRBV5-4; j_gene: TRBJ2-1; d_gene: TRBD2; abundance: NA; CDR3nt: TGTGCCAGCAGCTGGGACTACAATGGGCAGTTCTTT; CDR3aa: CASSWDYNGQFF
v_gene: TRBV5-5; j_gene: TRBJ2-5; d_gene: NA; abundance: few; CDR3nt: TGTGCCAGCAACTCGAAGACTAGTGGGGAGACCCAGTACTTC; CDR3aa: CASNSKTSGETQYF
v_gene: TRBV4-3; j_gene: TRBJ2-1; d_gene: NA; abundance: NA; CDR3nt: TGCGCCAGCAACCAAGATAGAGACATCCTATACAATGAGCAGTTCTTC; CDR3aa: CASNQDRDILYNEQFF
v_gene: TRBV10-3; j_gene: TRBJ2-3; d_gene: TRBD2; abundance: many; CDR3nt: TGTGCCATCAGTGAGTGGCGGGAGCGAATAGATACGCAGTATTTT; CDR3aa: CAISEWRERIDTQYF
v_gene: TRBV6-1; j_gene: TRBJ2-7; d_gene: NA; abundance: NA; CDR3nt: TGTGCCAGTAGTTACTCTGGCAAGTTCGGCGAGCAGTACTTC; CDR3aa: CASSYSGKFGEQYF
v_gene: TRBV11-3; j_gene: TRBJ2-2; d_gene: NA; abundance: NA; CDR3nt: TGCGCCAGCAGCTTAAACGAGAACACCGGGGGGCTATTTTTT; CDR3aa: CASSLNENTGGLFF
v_gene: TRBV28; j_gene: TRBJ1-4; d_gene: TRBD1; abundance: NA; CDR3nt: TGTGTCAGCAGTTTTCCGGGACAGCCAAAACTGTTTTTT; CDR3aa: CVSSFPGQPKLFF
v_gene: TRBV5-4; j_gene: TRBJ2-3; d_gene: NA; abundance: medium-sized; CDR3nt: TGTGCCAGCAGGGTAGTGGGACTTCGCGGTGATACGCAGTATTTT; CDR3aa: CASRVVGLRGDTQYF
v_gene: TRBV11-3; j_gene: TRBJ2-3; d_gene: NA; abundance: NA; CDR3nt: TGTGGCAGCAGCCCCGGGACCTTGAGAAGCGGCACAGATACGCCGTATTTT; CDR3aa: CGSSPGTLRSGTDTPYF